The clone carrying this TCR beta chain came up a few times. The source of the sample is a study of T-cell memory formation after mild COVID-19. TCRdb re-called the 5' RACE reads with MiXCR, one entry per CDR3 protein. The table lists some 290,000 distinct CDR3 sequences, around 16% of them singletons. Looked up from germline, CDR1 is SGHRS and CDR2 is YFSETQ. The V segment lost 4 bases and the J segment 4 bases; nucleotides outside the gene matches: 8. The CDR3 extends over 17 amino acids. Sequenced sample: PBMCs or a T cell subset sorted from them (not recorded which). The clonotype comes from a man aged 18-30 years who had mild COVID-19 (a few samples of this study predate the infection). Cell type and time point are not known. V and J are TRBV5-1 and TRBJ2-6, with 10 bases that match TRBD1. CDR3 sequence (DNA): TGCGCCAGCAGCCCCTTCGGGACAGGGGCAGGGGCCAACGTCCTGACTTTC. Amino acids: CASSPFGTGAGANVLTF. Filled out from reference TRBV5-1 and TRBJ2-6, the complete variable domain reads KAGVTQTPRYLIKTRGQQVTLSCSPISGHRSVSWYQQTPGQGLQFLFEYFSETQRNKGNFPGRFSGRQFSNSRSEMNVSTLELGDSALYLCASSPFGTGAGANVLTFGAGSRLTVL.